The T cell receptor beta chain under discussion was sequenced for a study of T cell repertoires in cytomegalovirus infection. Study background: Newly reported HLA-C-restricted and thoroughly characterized HLA-B-restricted CMV epitopes were employed. Regarding the study as a whole: Across the ex vivo response, the dominant clonotypes were HLA-C-restricted CMV-specific TCR beta clonotypes.

On this clonotype: Its cognate antigen is unknown.

Trimming at V came to 7 bases and at J to 1 base, leaving 9 bases not matched to a gene. The length of the CDR3 is 16 residues. TCRdb re-called the reads through MiXCR, storing one row per CDR3 protein. The sample lists 900,000 to 950,000 distinct CDR3 sequences, roughly 30% occurring once. The specimen comprised cultured CD8+ T cells from PBMCs, sampled from culture after CMV antigen stimulation. The source is a human donor in good health (CMV status not recorded). Some clones in this sample may be carry-over from other donors' samples. The chain uses TRBV12-3 or TRBV12-4 and TRBJ2-5; 10 bases fit TRBD1. The CDR3 spells CASTIPGQGSQETQYF. In DNA form, the CDR3 reads TGTGCCAGCACCATACCGGGACAGGGGTCCCAAGAGACCCAGTACTTC.